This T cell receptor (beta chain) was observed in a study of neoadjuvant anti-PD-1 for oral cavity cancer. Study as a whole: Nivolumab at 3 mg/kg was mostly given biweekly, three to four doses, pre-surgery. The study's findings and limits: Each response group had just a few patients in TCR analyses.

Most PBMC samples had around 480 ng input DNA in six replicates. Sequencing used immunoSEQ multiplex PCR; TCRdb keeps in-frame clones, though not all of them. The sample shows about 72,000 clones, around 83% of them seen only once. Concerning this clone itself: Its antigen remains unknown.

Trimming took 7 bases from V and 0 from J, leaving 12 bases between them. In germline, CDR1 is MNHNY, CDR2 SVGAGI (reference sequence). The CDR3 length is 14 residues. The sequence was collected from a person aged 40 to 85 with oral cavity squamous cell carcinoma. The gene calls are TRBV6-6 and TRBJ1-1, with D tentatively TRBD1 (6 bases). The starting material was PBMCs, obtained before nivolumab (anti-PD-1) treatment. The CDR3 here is CASTQRDMNTEAFF. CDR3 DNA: TGTGCCAGCACCCAACGGGACATGAACACTGAAGCTTTCTTT.